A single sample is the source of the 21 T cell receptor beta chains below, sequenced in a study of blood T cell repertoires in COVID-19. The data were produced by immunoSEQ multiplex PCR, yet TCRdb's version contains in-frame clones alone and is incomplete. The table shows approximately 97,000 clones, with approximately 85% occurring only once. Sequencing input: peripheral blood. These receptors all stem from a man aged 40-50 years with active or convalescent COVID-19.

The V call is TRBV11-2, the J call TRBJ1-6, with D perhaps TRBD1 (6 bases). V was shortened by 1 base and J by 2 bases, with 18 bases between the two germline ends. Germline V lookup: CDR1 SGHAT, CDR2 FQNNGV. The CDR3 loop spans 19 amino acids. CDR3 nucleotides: TGTGCCAGCAGCTTAGGCAGGTGGGGGGGGCGCACCTATAATTCACCCCTCCACTTT. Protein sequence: CASSLGRWGGRTYNSPLHF. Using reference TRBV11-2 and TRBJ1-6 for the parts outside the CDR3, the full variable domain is EAGVAQSPRYKIIEKRQSVAFWCNPISGHATLYWYQQILGQGPKLLIQFQNNGVVDDSQLPKDRFSAERLKGVDSTLKIQPAKLEDSAVYLCASSLGRWGGRTYNSPLHFGNGTRLTVT.

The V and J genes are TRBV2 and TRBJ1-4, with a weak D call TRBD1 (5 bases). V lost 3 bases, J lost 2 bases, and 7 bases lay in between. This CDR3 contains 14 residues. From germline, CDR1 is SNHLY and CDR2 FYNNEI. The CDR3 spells CASSEQGTNEKLFF. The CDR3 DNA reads TGTGCCAGCAGTGAGCAGGGCACTAATGAAAAACTGTTTTTT.

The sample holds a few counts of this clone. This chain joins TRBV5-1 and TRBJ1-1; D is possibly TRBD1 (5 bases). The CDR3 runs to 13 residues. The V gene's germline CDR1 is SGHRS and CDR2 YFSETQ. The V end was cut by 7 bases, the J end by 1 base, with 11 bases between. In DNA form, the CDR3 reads TGCGCCAGCTTAGGTCAGGGGAACACTGAAGCTTTCTTT. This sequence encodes CASLGQGNTEAFF.

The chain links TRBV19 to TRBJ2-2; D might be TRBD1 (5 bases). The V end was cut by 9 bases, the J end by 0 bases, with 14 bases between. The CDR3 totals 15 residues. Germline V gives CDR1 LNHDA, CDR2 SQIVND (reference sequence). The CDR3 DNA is TGTGCCAGCACCAGGGTTAACGCGAACACCGGGGAGCTGTTTTTT. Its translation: CASTRVNANTGELFF.

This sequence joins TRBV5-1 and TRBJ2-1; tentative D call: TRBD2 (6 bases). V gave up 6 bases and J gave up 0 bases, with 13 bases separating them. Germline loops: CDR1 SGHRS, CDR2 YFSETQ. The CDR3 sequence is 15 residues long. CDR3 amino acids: CASTPGLSSYNEQFF. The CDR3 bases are TGCGCCAGCACCCCGGGACTCAGCTCCTACAATGAGCAGTTCTTC. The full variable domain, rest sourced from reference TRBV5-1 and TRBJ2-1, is KAGVTQTPRYLIKTRGQQVTLSCSPISGHRSVSWYQQTPGQGLQFLFEYFSETQRNKGNFPGRFSGRQFSNSRSEMNVSTLELGDSALYLCASTPGLSSYNEQFFGPGTRLTVL.

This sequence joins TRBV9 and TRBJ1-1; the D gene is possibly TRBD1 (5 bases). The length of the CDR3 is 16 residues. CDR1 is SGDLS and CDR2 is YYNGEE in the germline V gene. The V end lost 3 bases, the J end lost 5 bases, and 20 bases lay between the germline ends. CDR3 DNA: TGTGCCAGCAGCGAAATTGACTACGGGGGTCGTACTGAAGCTTTCTTT. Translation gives CASSEIDYGGRTEAFF.

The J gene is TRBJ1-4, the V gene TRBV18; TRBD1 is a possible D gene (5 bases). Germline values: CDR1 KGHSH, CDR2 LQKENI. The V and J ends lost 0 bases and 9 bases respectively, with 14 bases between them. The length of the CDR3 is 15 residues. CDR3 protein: CASSPPGTTEKKLFF. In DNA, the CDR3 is TGTGCCAGCTCACCACCGGGAACGACAGAGAAAAAACTGTTTTTT. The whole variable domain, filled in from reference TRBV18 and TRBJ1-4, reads NAGVMQNPRHLVRRRGQEARLRCSPMKGHSHVYWYRQLPEEGLKFMVYLQKENIIDESGMPKERFSAEFPKEGPSILRIQQVVRGDSAAYFCASSPPGTTEKKLFFGSGTQLSVL.

This CDR3 is CASSYSGQTSKLFF. In nucleotides, the CDR3 is TGTGCCAGCAGTTACTCGGGGCAGACTTCGAAACTGTTTTTT. This chain links TRBV6-5 with TRBJ1-4; TRBD1 is a possible D gene (5 bases). The germline CDR1 and CDR2 sequences are MNHEY and SVGAGI. This CDR3 has 14 residues. V dropped 0 bases and J dropped 11 bases, with 13 bases sitting between them.

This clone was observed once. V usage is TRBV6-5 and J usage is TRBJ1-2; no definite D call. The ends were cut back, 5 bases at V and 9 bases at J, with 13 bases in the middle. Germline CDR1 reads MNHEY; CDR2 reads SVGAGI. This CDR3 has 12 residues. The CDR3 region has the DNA TGTGCCAGCAGTCCCACCACGAGTCGCTACACCTTC. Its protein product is CASSPTTSRYTF.

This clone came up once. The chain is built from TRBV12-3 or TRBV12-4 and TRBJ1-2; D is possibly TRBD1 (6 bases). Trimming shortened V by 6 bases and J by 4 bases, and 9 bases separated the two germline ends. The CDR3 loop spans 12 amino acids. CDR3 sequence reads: CASSDRSYGYTF. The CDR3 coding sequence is TGTGCCAGCAGCGACAGGAGCTATGGCTACACCTTC.

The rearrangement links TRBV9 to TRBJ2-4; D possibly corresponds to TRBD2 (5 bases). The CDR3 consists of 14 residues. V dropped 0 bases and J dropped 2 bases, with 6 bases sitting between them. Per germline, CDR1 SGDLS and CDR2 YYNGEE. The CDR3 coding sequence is TGTGCCAGCAGCGTAGGAGGGTCCAAAAACATTCAGTACTTC. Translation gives CASSVGGSKNIQYF.

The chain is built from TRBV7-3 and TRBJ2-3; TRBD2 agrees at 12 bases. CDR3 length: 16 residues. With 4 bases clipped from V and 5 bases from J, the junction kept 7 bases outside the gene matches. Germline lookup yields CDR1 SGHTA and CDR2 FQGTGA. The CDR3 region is CASSSELAGGLDTQYF. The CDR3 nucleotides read TGTGCCAGCAGCTCAGAGCTAGCGGGGGGGCTAGATACGCAGTATTTT. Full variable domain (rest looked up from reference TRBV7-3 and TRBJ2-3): GAGVSQTPSNKVTEKGKYVELRCDPISGHTALYWYRQSLGQGPEFLIYFQGTGAADDSGLPNDRFFAVRPEGSVSTLKIQRTERGDSAVYLCASSSELAGGLDTQYFGPGTRLTVL.

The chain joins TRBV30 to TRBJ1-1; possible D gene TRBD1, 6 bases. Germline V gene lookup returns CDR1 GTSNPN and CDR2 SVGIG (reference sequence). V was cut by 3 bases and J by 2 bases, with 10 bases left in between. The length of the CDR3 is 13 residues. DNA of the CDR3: TGTGCCTGGAGGTTCAGGGGCAACACTGAAGCTTTCTTT. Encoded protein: CAWRFRGNTEAFF.

The CDR3 nucleotides read TGTGCCAGCAGGGGACAGGGGACGGATGGCTACACCTTC. This codes for CASRGQGTDGYTF. V usage is TRBV2 and J usage is TRBJ1-2; 10 positions agree with TRBD1. The CDR3 has 13 amino acids. Unmatched junction bases numbered 4, after V lost 6 bases and J lost 6 bases. Per germline, CDR1 SNHLY and CDR2 FYNNEI. Variable domain in full (rest from reference TRBV2 and TRBJ1-2): EPEVTQTPSHQVTQMGQEVILRCVPISNHLYFYWYRQILGQKVEFLVSFYNNEISEKSEIFDDQFSVERPDGSNFTLKIRSTKLEDSAMYFCASRGQGTDGYTFGSGTRLTVV.

The DNA of the CDR3 is TGTGCCAGCAGCCGACCGAGCGGGACAGGGCAAATGGAGCAGTACTTC. It encodes CASSRPSGTGQMEQYF. This chain uses TRBV7-9 with TRBJ2-7, with 9 nucleotides matching TRBD1. Trimming cost V 5 bases and J 7 bases; bases outside gene matches: 15. This CDR3 is built from 16 residues. Germline CDR1 and CDR2: SEHNR and FQNEAQ (reference sequence).

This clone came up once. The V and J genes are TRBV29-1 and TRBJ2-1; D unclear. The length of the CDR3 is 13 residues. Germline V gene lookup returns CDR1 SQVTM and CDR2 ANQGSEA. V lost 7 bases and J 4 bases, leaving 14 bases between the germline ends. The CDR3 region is CSGHLPGYNEQFF. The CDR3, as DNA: TGCAGCGGCCATCTCCCAGGTTACAATGAGCAGTTCTTC.

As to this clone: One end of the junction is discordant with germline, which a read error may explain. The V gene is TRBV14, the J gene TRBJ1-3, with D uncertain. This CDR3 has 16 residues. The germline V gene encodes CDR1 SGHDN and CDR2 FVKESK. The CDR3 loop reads CASSQGRGAGGNTIYF. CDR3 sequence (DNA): TGTGCCAGCAGTCAAGGACGGGGAGCTGGTGGAAACACCATATATTTT. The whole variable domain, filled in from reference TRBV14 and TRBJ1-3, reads EAGVTQFPSHSVIEKGQTVTLRCDPISGHDNLYWYRRVMGKEIKFLLHFVKESKQDESGMPNNRFLAERTGGTYSTLKVQPAELEDSGVYFCASSQGRGAGGNTIYFGEGSWLTVV.

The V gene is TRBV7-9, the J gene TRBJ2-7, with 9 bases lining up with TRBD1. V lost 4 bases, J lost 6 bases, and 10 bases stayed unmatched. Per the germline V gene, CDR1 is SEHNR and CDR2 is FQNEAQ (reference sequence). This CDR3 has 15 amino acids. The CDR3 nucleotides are TGTGCCAGCAGCTCCTGGGACAGGGTTTCGGGCGAGCAGTACTTC. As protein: CASSSWDRVSGEQYF. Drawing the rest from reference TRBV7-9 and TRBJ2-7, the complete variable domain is DTGVSQNPRHKITKRGQNVTFRCDPISEHNRLYWYRQTLGQGPEFLTYFQNEAQLEKSRLLSDRFSAERPKGSFSTLEIQRTEQGDSAMYLCASSSWDRVSGEQYFGPGTRLTVT.

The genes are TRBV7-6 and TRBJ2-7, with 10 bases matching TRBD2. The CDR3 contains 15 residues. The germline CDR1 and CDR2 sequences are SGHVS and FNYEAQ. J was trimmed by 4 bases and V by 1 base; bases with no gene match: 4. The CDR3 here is CASSLERGGLYEQYF. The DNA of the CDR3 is TGTGCCAGCAGCTTAGAGCGGGGGGGCCTGTACGAGCAGTACTTC. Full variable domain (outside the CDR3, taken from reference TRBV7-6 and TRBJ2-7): GAGVSQSPRYKVTKRGQDVALRCDPISGHVSLYWYRQALGQGPEFLTYFNYEAQQDKSGLPNDRFSAERPEGSISTLTIQRTEQRDSAMYRCASSLERGGLYEQYFGPGTRLTVT.

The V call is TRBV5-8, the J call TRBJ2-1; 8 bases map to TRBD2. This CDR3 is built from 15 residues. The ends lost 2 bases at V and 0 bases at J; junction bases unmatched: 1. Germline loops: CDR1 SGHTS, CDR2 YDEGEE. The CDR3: CASSLAGASYNEQFF. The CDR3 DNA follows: TGTGCCAGCAGCTTAGCGGGGGCCTCCTACAATGAGCAGTTCTTC.

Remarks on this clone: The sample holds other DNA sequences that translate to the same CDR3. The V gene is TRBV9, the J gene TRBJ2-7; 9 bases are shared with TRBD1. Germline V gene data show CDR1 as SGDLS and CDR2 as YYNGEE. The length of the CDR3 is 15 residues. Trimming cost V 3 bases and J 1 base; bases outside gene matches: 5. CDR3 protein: CASSALGTGSYEQYF. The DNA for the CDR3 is TGTGCCAGCAGCGCACTGGGGACAGGGTCCTACGAGCAGTACTTC.